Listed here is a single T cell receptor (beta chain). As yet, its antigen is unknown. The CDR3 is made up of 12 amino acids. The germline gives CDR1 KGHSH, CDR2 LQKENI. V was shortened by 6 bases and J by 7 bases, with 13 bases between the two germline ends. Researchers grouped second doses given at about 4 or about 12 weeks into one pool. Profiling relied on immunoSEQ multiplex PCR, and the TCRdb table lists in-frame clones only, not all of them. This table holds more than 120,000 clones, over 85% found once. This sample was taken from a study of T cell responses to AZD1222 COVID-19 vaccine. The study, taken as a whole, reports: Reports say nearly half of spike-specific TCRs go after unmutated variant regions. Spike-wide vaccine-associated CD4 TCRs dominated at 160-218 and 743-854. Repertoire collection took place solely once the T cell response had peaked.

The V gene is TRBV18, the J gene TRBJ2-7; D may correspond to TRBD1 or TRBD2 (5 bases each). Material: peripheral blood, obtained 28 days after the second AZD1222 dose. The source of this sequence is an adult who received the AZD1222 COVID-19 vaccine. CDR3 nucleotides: TGTGCCAGCTCCCACGAGGGGAGAGAGCAGTACTTC. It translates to CASSHEGREQYF.